These 15 T cell receptor beta chains came from one sample sequenced in a study of T cell changes during pregnancy in multiple sclerosis. Profiling relied on immunoSEQ multiplex PCR, and the TCRdb table lists in-frame clones only, not all of them. The profile shows tens of thousands of clones, around 90% of them singletons. The source material was CD8+ T cells from peripheral blood mononuclear cells, sampled after pregnancy. The origin of the receptors is a female donor in good health, enrolled as a control in a pregnancy study.

The gene calls are TRBV5-1 and TRBJ2-3, with 9 bases identical to TRBD1. This CDR3 comprises 15 residues. Germline V gene data show CDR1 as SGHRS and CDR2 as YFSETQ. V dropped 4 bases and J dropped 6; count of bases not matched to a gene: 9. The CDR3 DNA is TGCGCCAGCAGCAACCGGGACAGGGTCCAGGATACGCAGTATTTT. Its translation is CASSNRDRVQDTQYF.

This chain joins TRBV19 and TRBJ2-7; D not resolved. Trimming removed 7 bases from V and 4 bases from J, with 11 bases in between. The CDR3 is 12 amino acids. Germline V gene sequence: CDR1 LNHDA, CDR2 SQIVND (reference sequence). This chain's CDR3 is CASNSPPYEQYF. Here the CDR3 DNA reads TGTGCCAGTAACTCGCCACCGTACGAGCAGTACTTC.

CDR3 protein: CATSRDRDRVSETQYF. The CDR3 DNA follows: TGTGCCACCAGCAGAGATCGGGACAGGGTCTCGGAGACCCAGTACTTC. The V and J genes are TRBV15 and TRBJ2-5, with 9 bases fitting TRBD1. Per the germline V gene, CDR1 is LNHNV and CDR2 is YYDKDF (reference sequence). The CDR3 runs to 16 residues. V shed 0 bases, J shed 5 bases, and the junction held 7 bases outside the gene matches.

The CDR3 coding sequence is TGTGCCAGCAGCGCCCGCCCCGGGGTTCCCTACGAGCAGTACTTC. Its translation: CASSARPGVPYEQYF. The chain uses TRBV9 and TRBJ2-7; D is perhaps TRBD2 (5 bases). The CDR3 contains 15 residues. The germline V gene encodes CDR1 SGDLS and CDR2 YYNGEE. V was pared by 3 bases and J by 2 bases, with 15 bases between. Full variable domain (rest looked up from reference TRBV9 and TRBJ2-7): DSGVTQTPKHLITATGQRVTLRCSPRSGDLSVYWYQQSLDQGLQFLIQYYNGEERAKGNILERFSAQQFPDLHSELNLSSLELGDSALYFCASSARPGVPYEQYFGPGTRLTVT.

The gene calls are TRBV18 and TRBJ1-5; 8 nucleotides align to TRBD1. Trimming took 0 bases from V and 1 from J; bases not matched to a gene: 8. The CDR3 is 18 residues long. CDR1 and CDR2 (germline): KGHSH, LQKENI. CDR3 residues: CASSPPGQGGRSNQPQHF. The CDR3 nucleotides are TGTGCCAGCTCACCACCTGGACAGGGAGGTAGAAGCAATCAGCCCCAGCATTTT.

V is TRBV28 and J is TRBJ2-3, with 7 bases fitting TRBD2. V was pared by 6 bases and J by 0 bases, with 3 bases of the junction left unmatched. Per germline, CDR1 MDHEN and CDR2 SYDVKM. The length of the CDR3 is 14 residues. The CDR3 DNA follows: TGTGCCAGCAGCGGGAGGCTTAGCACAGATACGCAGTATTTT. Amino acids: CASSGRLSTDTQYF.

J is TRBJ2-7 and V is TRBV28, with no clear D. The ends were cut back, 6 bases at V and 1 base at J, with 19 bases in the middle. From germline, CDR1 is MDHEN and CDR2 SYDVKM. The CDR3 is made up of 16 amino acids. The CDR3 region is CASSPGLNSWSYEQYF. CDR3 sequence (DNA): TGTGCCAGCAGCCCTGGCCTCAATTCTTGGTCCTACGAGCAGTACTTC.

V is TRBV5-4 and J is TRBJ2-5, with 10 bases identical to TRBD1. Germline loops: CDR1 SGHNT, CDR2 YYREEE (reference sequence). The length of the CDR3 is 17 residues. J was trimmed by 4 bases and V by 2 bases; bases with no gene match: 11. This chain's CDR3 is CASSFVLSDRGGETQYF. CDR3 coding DNA: TGTGCCAGCAGCTTTGTCCTCTCGGACAGGGGGGGAGAGACCCAGTACTTC.

This clone was picked up one time. V usage is TRBV2 and J usage is TRBJ2-5; 7 positions match TRBD1. Germline lookup yields CDR1 SNHLY and CDR2 FYNNEI. The length of the CDR3 is 16 residues. J was trimmed by 5 bases and V by 1 base; bases with no gene match: 10. The CDR3 is CASSEGGDREWETQYF. The CDR3 DNA follows: TGTGCCAGCAGTGAAGGGGGAGACAGGGAGTGGGAGACCCAGTACTTC.

The rearrangement uses TRBV4-3 and TRBJ1-6; D unresolved. The CDR3 runs 17 residues. Trimming pared 0 bases from V and 3 bases from J, leaving 12 bases between. Germline CDR1 and CDR2: LGHNA and YSLEER. The CDR3 nucleotides are TGCGCCAGCAGCCAAGAGGTCTCACGGGACTATAATTCACCCCTCCACTTT. Protein: CASSQEVSRDYNSPLHF.

The chain employs TRBV5-1 and TRBJ2-3; 7 bases agree with TRBD1. The CDR3 loop spans 15 amino acids. Germline V CDR1 and CDR2: SGHRS, YFSETQ. V dropped 4 bases and J dropped 3; count of bases not matched to a gene: 8. The CDR3: CASSPGTARTDTQYF. The DNA of the CDR3 is TGCGCCAGCAGCCCGGGGACAGCTAGAACAGATACGCAGTATTTT.

V is TRBV21-1 and J is TRBJ1-2; the D call TRBD1 from the table was never checked on the DNA. TRBV21-1 is a pseudogene locus. There are 15 residues in the CDR3. CDR3 in DNA: TGTGCCAGCAGCGGGCAGCCCTCTTTTTTGTATGGCTACACCTTC. It translates to CASSGQPSFLYGYTF.

The V call is TRBV21-1, the J call TRBJ1-5. TRBV21-1 is annotated as a pseudogene. The CDR3 runs 16 residues. CDR3 sequence: CASSKVYGYSNQPQHF. The CDR3 DNA reads as TGTGCCAGCAGCAAAGTTTACGGGTATAGCAATCAGCCCCAGCATTTT.

The chain combines TRBV4-3 with TRBJ2-7; D might be TRBD1 (6 bases). Germline CDR1 is LGHNA and CDR2 is YSLEER. V lost 1 base and J 2 bases, leaving 12 bases between the germline ends. This CDR3 has 15 amino acids. The chain's CDR3 is CASSQGKGGPYEQYF. The CDR3 nucleotides read TGCGCCAGCAGCCAAGGCAAAGGGGGTCCCTACGAGCAGTACTTC.

The rearrangement uses TRBV7-2 and TRBJ1-1; TRBD1 is a possible D gene (6 bases). The CDR3 totals 12 residues. Germline loops: CDR1 SGHTA, CDR2 FQGNSA. With 4 bases removed from V and 5 bases from J, the gap between germline ends came to 8 bases. The CDR3: CASSYRGTEAFF. The CDR3 DNA is TGTGCCAGCAGCTATAGGGGGACTGAAGCTTTCTTT.